This T cell receptor (beta chain) was sequenced for a study of vaccination effects on CD4 cells after COVID-19. Notes on the study in general: Clones from infection and from vaccination both contracted markedly late after vaccination.

Comment on this clone: The antigen remains undetermined.

Generated by immunoSEQ multiplex PCR, the TCRdb table keeps only in-frame clones and is missing some. Of 30,000 to 35,000 clones listed, approximately 72% are singletons. Peptide-pool stimulation followed by sequencing identified expanded antigen-specific CD4+ clonotypes in the ViraFEST assay. Cells that had been cultured for approximately ten days were the source of isolated CD4+ T cells. PCR-confirmed SARS-CoV-2 infection occurred in the person between March and December 2020. Germline V CDR1 and CDR2: MNHEY, SVGAGI. Trimming removed 0 bases from V and 2 bases from J, with 8 bases in between. CDR3 length equals 15 residues.

The chain links TRBV6-5 to TRBJ2-1, with no clear D. Sequencing was performed on CD4+ T cells from PBMCs cultured with a peptide pool, taken before COVID-19 vaccination. The TCR comes from a human donor who had a prior SARS-CoV-2 infection. For the CDR3, the DNA is TGTGCCAGCAGTTACTCAGGAAATCCCTACAATGAGCAGTTCTTC. This sequence encodes CASSYSGNPYNEQFF.